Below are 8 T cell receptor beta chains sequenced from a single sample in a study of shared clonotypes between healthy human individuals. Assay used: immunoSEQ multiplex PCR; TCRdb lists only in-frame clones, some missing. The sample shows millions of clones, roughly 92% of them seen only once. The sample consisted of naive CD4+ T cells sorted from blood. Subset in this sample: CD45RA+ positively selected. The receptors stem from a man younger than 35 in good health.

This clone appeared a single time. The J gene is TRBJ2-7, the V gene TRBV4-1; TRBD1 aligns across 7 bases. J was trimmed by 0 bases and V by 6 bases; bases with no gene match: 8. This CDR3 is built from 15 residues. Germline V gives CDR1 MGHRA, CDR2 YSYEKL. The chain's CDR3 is CASSKGQDPSYEQYF. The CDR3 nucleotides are TGCGCCAGCAGTAAAGGACAGGACCCCTCCTACGAGCAGTACTTC.

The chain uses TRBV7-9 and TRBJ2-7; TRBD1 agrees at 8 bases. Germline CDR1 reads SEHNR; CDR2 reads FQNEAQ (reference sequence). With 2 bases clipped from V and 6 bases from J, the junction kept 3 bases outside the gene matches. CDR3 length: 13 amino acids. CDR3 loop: CASSLSGQGEQYF. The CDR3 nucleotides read TGTGCCAGCAGCTTAAGCGGACAGGGCGAGCAGTACTTC.

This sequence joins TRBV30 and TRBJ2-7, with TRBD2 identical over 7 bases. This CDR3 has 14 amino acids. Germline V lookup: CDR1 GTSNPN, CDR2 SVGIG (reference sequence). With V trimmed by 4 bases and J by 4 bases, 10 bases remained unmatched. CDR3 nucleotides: TGTGCCTGGACATTGGGGGGGAGTTCGTACGAGCAGTACTTC. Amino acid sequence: CAWTLGGSSYEQYF.

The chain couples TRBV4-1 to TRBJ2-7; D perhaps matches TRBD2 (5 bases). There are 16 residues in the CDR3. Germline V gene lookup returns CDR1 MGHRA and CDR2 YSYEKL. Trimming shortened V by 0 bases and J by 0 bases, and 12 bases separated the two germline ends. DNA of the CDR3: TGCGCCAGCAGCCAAGAATTCGGGGATATCTCCTACGAGCAGTACTTC. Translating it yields CASSQEFGDISYEQYF.

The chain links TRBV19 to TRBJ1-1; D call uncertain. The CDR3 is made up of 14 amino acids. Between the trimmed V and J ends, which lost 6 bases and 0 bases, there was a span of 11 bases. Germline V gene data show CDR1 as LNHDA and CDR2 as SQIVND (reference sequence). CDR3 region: CASSRPTMNTEAFF. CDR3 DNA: TGTGCCAGTAGCCGTCCTACCATGAACACTGAAGCTTTCTTT.

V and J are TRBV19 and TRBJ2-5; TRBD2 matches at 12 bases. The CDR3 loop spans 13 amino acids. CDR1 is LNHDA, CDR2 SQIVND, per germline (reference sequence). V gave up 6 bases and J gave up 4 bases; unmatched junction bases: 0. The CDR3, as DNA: TGTGCCAGTAGACTAGCGGGGGGAGAGACCCAGTACTTC. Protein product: CASRLAGGETQYF.

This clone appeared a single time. CDR3 region: CASTQDGTGGYEQYF. In nucleotides, the CDR3 is TGTGCCAGCACCCAGGACGGGACAGGGGGGTACGAGCAGTACTTC. The rearrangement uses TRBV28 and TRBJ2-7, with 11 bases matching TRBD1. J gave up 4 bases and V 7 bases, and 9 bases lay outside the gene matches. CDR3 length: 15 residues. Germline V gene lookup returns CDR1 MDHEN and CDR2 SYDVKM.

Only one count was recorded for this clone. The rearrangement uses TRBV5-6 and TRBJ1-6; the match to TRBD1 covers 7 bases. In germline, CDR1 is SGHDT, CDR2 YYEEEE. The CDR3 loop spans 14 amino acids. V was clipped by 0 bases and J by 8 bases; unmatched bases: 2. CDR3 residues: CASSLAGGHSPLHF. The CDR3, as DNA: TGTGCCAGCAGCTTGGCAGGGGGTCATTCACCCCTCCACTTT.